Here is one T cell receptor (beta chain) with its context. Its antigen is as yet unknown. The record originates from a study of PD-1 blockade in classical Hodgkin lymphoma. This CDR3 is built from 15 residues. V dropped 0 bases and J dropped 8 bases, with 14 bases sitting between them. Germline lookup yields CDR1 LNHDA and CDR2 SQIVND (reference sequence). Overall study results and limits: Newly diagnosed patients were said to have less baseline TCR diversity than healthy donors did. CD8+ TCR diversity did not rise significantly by C4D1, unlike CD4+.

Every one of the patients relapsed after autologous stem cell transplantation (brentuximab vedotin exposure was variable). Produced via immunoSEQ multiplex PCR; TCRdb's table is partial and in-frame only. In the table there are around 40,000 clones, 76% of which are singletons. This specimen was peripheral blood mononuclear cells (PBMCs), taken at baseline. This chain connects TRBV19 to TRBJ2-1; tentatively, D is TRBD2 (6 bases). This receptor was identified in a human donor with classical Hodgkin lymphoma. CDR3: CASSIDPMWRDEQFF. In nucleotides, the CDR3 is TGTGCCAGTAGTATAGATCCGATGTGGAGGGATGAGCAGTTCTTC.